These 7 T cell receptor beta chains originate from one sample sequenced in a study of T cells in Graves' hyperthyroidism and ophthalmopathy. The investigators amplified TCR beta CDR3 regions from RNA transcripts. HTBI primers were used for first-round RT-PCR of the TCR CDR3. TCRdb reprocessed the multiplex PCR reads via MiXCR and lists one record per CDR3 protein. The top ten hold roughly 15% of the sample, which has under 400,000 distinct CDR3 sequences, 15% to 20% seen once. The sample consisted of blood. These receptors originate from a woman aged 40 to 55 with Graves' ophthalmopathy.

This clonotype appeared a few times. The genes are TRBV12-3 or TRBV12-4 and TRBJ1-2; no firm D call. Trimming removed 3 bases from V and 6 bases from J, with 11 bases in between. There are 13 residues in the CDR3. The DNA of the CDR3 is TGTGCCAGCAGTTTTGAGCGAAACAATGGCTACACCTTC. Translating it yields CASSFERNNGYTF.

This clonotype was picked up many times. The chain carries TRBV5-6 and TRBJ1-1, with a weak D call TRBD1 (5 bases). V was clipped by 5 bases and J by 10 bases, with 21 bases between them. Per germline, CDR1 SGHDT and CDR2 YYEEEE. This CDR3 region has 14 residues. This CDR3 reads CASSLWGGVEGAFF. Here the CDR3 DNA reads TGTGCCAGCAGTCTGTGGGGGGGAGTAGAAGGAGCTTTCTTT.

This clonotype was seen at least ten times. The V call is TRBV6-1, the J call TRBJ2-1; D tentatively fits TRBD1 or TRBD2 (5 bases each). With 8 bases removed from V and 5 bases from J, the gap between germline ends came to 19 bases. The germline V gene encodes CDR1 MNHNS and CDR2 SASEGT. The CDR3 runs 15 residues. Written as DNA, the CDR3 is TGTGCCAGCGCGAACGCCGGGGACCTGGACAATGAGCAGTTCTTC. Translation: CASANAGDLDNEQFF.

This clonotype was seen at least ten times. The genes are TRBV12-3 or TRBV12-4 and TRBJ2-7; D remains unclear. The V and J ends lost 1 base and 5 bases respectively, with 3 bases between them. The CDR3 length is 11 residues. Here the CDR3 reads CASSLDHEQYF. The CDR3 region has the DNA TGTGCCAGCAGTTTAGATCACGAGCAGTACTTC.

This clonotype was picked up many times. This chain joins TRBV28 and TRBJ1-1; no firm D call. The CDR3 covers 12 residues. Trimming left V 1 base short and J 10 bases short, with 10 bases between. Germline CDR1 and CDR2: MDHEN and SYDVKM. CDR3 nucleotide sequence: TGTGCCAGCAGTTTATCGCCGGAGGGAGCTTTCTTT. Translation: CASSLSPEGAFF.

This clonotype was counted many times. J is TRBJ2-2 and V is TRBV6-1; 9 bases fit TRBD2. The CDR3 totals 16 residues. V lost 3 bases and J lost 7; bases outside the gene matches: 9. Germline CDR1 reads MNHNS; CDR2 reads SASEGT. DNA of the CDR3: TGTGCCAGCAGTGATTTTTCCTGGCGGGAGGGCGGGGAGCTGTTTTTT. It translates to CASSDFSWREGGELFF.

In regard to this clonotype: Compared with germline, one end of the junction differs, possibly owing to a read error. The chain has TRBV6-2 or TRBV6-3 and TRBJ2-2; 10 positions match TRBD2. The V gene's germline CDR1 is MNHEY and CDR2 SVGEGT. CDR3 length: 16 amino acids. The CDR3 DNA reads TGTGCCAGCAGCGGACTAGCGGTATCGAACACCGGGGAGCTGTATTTT. It codes for CASSGLAVSNTGELYF.